Listed here are 8 T cell receptor beta chains from one sample, sequenced in a study of cytomegalovirus exposure and HLA in healthy donors. Primers: 60 Vbeta forward and 13 Jbeta reverse. Sequencing used immunoSEQ multiplex PCR; TCRdb keeps in-frame clones, though not all of them. The data show about 210,000 clones, about 80% seen once. The specimen sequenced was PBMCs. These receptors were collected from a male donor in good health and CMV-seronegative.

The chain carries TRBV7-3 and TRBJ2-2; D possibly corresponds to TRBD1 (5 bases). Germline CDR1 reads SGHTA; CDR2 reads FQGTGA. The CDR3 has 18 amino acids. The V end was cut by 2 bases, the J end by 4 bases, with 20 bases between. CDR3 in DNA: TGTGCCAGCAGCTTAGACGGAATCCAGGGATGGAGCACCGGGGAGCTGTTTTTT. Protein sequence: CASSLDGIQGWSTGELFF.

The chain joins TRBV11-3 to TRBJ1-2; D might be TRBD1 (5 bases). Trimming pared 0 bases from V and 7 bases from J, leaving 9 bases between. Germline CDR1 reads SGHNT; CDR2 reads YENEEA. This CDR3 spans 13 amino acids. The CDR3 region has the DNA TGTGCCAGCAGCTTAGAGGGGGGTGGTGGCTACACCTTC. Its protein is CASSLEGGGGYTF.

Here the CDR3 reads CASTLEGNTKNYGYTF. In DNA, the CDR3 is TGCGCCAGCACCCTCGAGGGTAACACGAAAAACTATGGCTACACCTTC. The chain recombines TRBV5-1 with TRBJ1-2; D unresolved. Germline loops: CDR1 SGHRS, CDR2 YFSETQ. V was clipped by 6 bases and J by 2 bases, with 20 bases between them. CDR3 length: 16 residues. Drawing the rest from reference TRBV5-1 and TRBJ1-2, the complete variable domain is KAGVTQTPRYLIKTRGQQVTLSCSPISGHRSVSWYQQTPGQGLQFLFEYFSETQRNKGNFPGRFSGRQFSNSRSEMNVSTLELGDSALYLCASTLEGNTKNYGYTFGSGTRLTVV.

The chain is built from TRBV6-4 and TRBJ1-1; TRBD1 is a possible D gene (6 bases). Germline V gene data show CDR1 as MRHNA and CDR2 as SNTAGT. Trimming shortened V by 8 bases and J by 2 bases, and 12 bases separated the two germline ends. The CDR3 consists of 13 residues. The DNA of the CDR3 is TGTGCCAGCCGCCGGGACACTAACACTGAAGCTTTCTTT. It translates to CASRRDTNTEAFF.

This clone has just one count. The J gene is TRBJ2-1, the V gene TRBV7-2, with TRBD2 identical over 11 bases. The CDR3 consists of 16 residues. Germline loops: CDR1 SGHTA, CDR2 FQGNSA. V trimming: 4 bases; J trimming: 9 bases; junction bases outside the gene matches: 11. CDR3 sequence: CASSSSTSGRGIEQFF. The CDR3 DNA reads as TGTGCCAGCAGCTCCTCCACTAGCGGGAGAGGTATTGAGCAGTTCTTC.

V is TRBV30 and J is TRBJ2-7; perhaps TRBD2 as D (5 bases). Germline V gene sequence: CDR1 GTSNPN, CDR2 SVGIG (reference sequence). This CDR3 is built from 12 residues. Trimming pared 2 bases from V and 6 bases from J, leaving 11 bases between. The CDR3 spells CAWSPGGSEQYF. In DNA, the CDR3 is TGTGCCTGGAGTCCCGGAGGTTCCGAGCAGTACTTC.

This clone has more than one count but fewer than ten. V usage is TRBV7-2 and J usage is TRBJ1-3; 9 nucleotides match TRBD1. Germline V gene data show CDR1 as SGHTA and CDR2 as FQGNSA. The V and J ends lost 8 bases and 4 bases, in that order; junction bases with no gene match: 6. The CDR3 spans 14 residues. The CDR3 is CASGRDREGNTIYF. CDR3 nucleotides: TGTGCCAGCGGACGGGACAGGGAGGGAAACACCATATATTTT. The variable domain in full, with the rest retrieved from reference TRBV7-2 and TRBJ1-3, is GAGVSQSPSNKVTEKGKDVELRCDPISGHTALYWYRQSLGQGLEFLIYFQGNSAPDKSGLPSDRFSAERTGGSVSTLTIQRTQQEDSAVYLCASGRDREGNTIYFGEGSWLTVV.

This clone has a single count. V usage is TRBV7-4 and J usage is TRBJ1-3; D is unclear. The CDR3 is 14 amino acids. V was cut by 5 bases and J by 1 base, with 9 bases left in between. Germline V lookup: CDR1 SGHVT, CDR2 SQSDAQ. CDR3 in DNA: TGTGCCAGCAGCGTGCGGGTTTCTGGAAACACCATATATTTT. Residues: CASSVRVSGNTIYF.